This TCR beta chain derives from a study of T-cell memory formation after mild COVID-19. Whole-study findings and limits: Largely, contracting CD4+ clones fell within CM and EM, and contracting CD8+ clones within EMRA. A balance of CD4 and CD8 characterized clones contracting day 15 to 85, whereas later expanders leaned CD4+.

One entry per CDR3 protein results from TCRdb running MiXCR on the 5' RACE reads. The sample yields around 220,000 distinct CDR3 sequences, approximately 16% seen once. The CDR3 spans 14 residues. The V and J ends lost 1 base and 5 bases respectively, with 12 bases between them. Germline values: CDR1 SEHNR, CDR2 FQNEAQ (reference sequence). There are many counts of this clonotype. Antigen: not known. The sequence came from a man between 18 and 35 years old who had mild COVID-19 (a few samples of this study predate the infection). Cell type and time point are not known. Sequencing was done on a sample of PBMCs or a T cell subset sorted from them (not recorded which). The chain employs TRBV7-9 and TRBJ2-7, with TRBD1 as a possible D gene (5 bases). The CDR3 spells CASSLGSGRNEQYF. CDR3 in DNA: TGTGCCAGCAGCTTAGGGTCAGGGCGGAACGAGCAGTACTTC.